The 21 T cell receptor beta chains below come from one sample, sequenced in a study of T cell responses to AZD1222 COVID-19 vaccine. Here immunoSEQ multiplex PCR was the method, and the copy in TCRdb shows in-frame clones only, minus some. The sample shows around 140,000 clones, around 90% of them seen only once. The material was peripheral blood, obtained on day 0 of AZD1222 vaccination. The source of these receptors is an adult in good health.

The chain joins TRBV11-2 to TRBJ2-7, with 7 positions matching TRBD1. With V trimmed by 3 bases and J by 3 bases, 5 bases remained unmatched. Germline lookup yields CDR1 SGHAT and CDR2 FQNNGV. The CDR3 is made up of 14 amino acids. The CDR3 nucleotides are TGTGCCAGCAGCTTCGACAGGGACAACTACGAGCAGTACTTC. Translating gives CASSFDRDNYEQYF.

J is TRBJ1-5 and V is TRBV12-3 or TRBV12-4; perhaps TRBD1 as D (6 bases). This CDR3 spans 13 amino acids. V was trimmed by 6 bases and J by 7 bases, leaving 13 bases between them. CDR3 nucleotides: TGTGCCAGCAGAGGACAGCTGTGGCAGCCCCAGCATTTT. Amino acid sequence: CASRGQLWQPQHF.

V gene TRBV5-1 combines with J gene TRBJ1-1; possible D gene TRBD1, 5 bases. Per germline, CDR1 SGHRS and CDR2 YFSETQ. The V end was cut by 6 bases, the J end by 4 bases, with 22 bases between. CDR3 size: 16 residues. The CDR3 region is CASMAGGAIGGTEAFF. The CDR3 DNA is TGCGCCAGCATGGCCGGAGGGGCCATAGGAGGCACTGAAGCTTTCTTT.

The chain employs TRBV20-1 and TRBJ1-1; D unresolved. The V gene's germline CDR1 is DFQATT and CDR2 SNEGSKA (reference sequence). V was cut by 3 bases and J by 3 bases, with 5 bases left in between. This CDR3 has 11 amino acids. CDR3 in amino acids: CSASDYTEAFF. The CDR3 DNA is TGCAGTGCTAGCGACTACACTGAAGCTTTCTTT.

This sequence joins TRBV28 and TRBJ1-2; D might be TRBD1 (5 bases). This CDR3 comprises 13 residues. CDR1 is MDHEN, CDR2 SYDVKM, per germline. Trimming took off 10 bases at V and 3 bases at J, with 15 bases between the two ends. In nucleotides, the CDR3 is TGTGCCACCCCCGGGGGGTCCGACTATGGCTACACCTTC. Amino acids: CATPGGSDYGYTF.

The CDR3 bases are TGTGCCAGCAGCTTATTCTCTGAAGCTTTCTTT. This encodes CASSLFSEAFF. This rearrangement joins TRBV7-9 to TRBJ1-1; D gene ambiguous. V was pared by 2 bases and J by 6 bases, with 4 bases between. Germline loops: CDR1 SEHNR, CDR2 FQNEAQ (reference sequence). The CDR3 has 11 residues.

The J gene is TRBJ2-7, the V gene TRBV20-1; the match to TRBD2 covers 10 bases. The CDR3 is made up of 11 amino acids. The ends lost 1 base at V and 12 bases at J; junction bases unmatched: 3. Per the germline V gene, CDR1 is DFQATT and CDR2 is SNEGSKA (reference sequence). CDR3 nucleotides: TGCAGTGCTAGAGCTGGGACTAGCGTGTACTTC. Translated, it gives CSARAGTSVYF.

This sequence joins TRBV7-2 and TRBJ1-3; TRBD1 aligns across 7 bases. This CDR3 comprises 16 residues. Losses at the gene ends were 5 bases for V and 0 bases for J; bases not matched to a gene: 7. Germline lookup yields CDR1 SGHTA and CDR2 FQGNSA. CDR3 coding DNA: TGTGCCAGCAGCCGCGTCAGGGACAGCTCTGGAAACACCATATATTTT. The encoded protein is CASSRVRDSSGNTIYF.

The CDR3 reads CASSYYGFDNSPLHF. The CDR3 coding sequence is TGTGCCAGCAGTTACTATGGGTTTGACAATTCACCCCTCCACTTT. This chain links TRBV6-5 with TRBJ1-6; D is ambiguous. The ends were cut back, 1 base at V and 7 bases at J, with 11 bases in the middle. The germline V gene has CDR1 MNHEY and CDR2 SVGAGI. The CDR3 loop spans 15 amino acids.

Here the CDR3 reads CASSIVEGGYTF. The CDR3 nucleotides read TGTGCCAGTAGTATAGTAGAGGGTGGCTACACCTTC. V gene TRBV19 combines with J gene TRBJ1-2; unclear D gene. This CDR3 is built from 12 residues. CDR1 LNHDA and CDR2 SQIVND come from the germline V gene (reference sequence). V lost 1 base and J lost 7, with 7 bases in between.

The J gene is TRBJ1-3, the V gene TRBV19; D not certain. The length of the CDR3 is 12 residues. Per germline, CDR1 LNHDA and CDR2 SQIVND (reference sequence). V lost 6 bases and J 1 base, leaving 4 bases between the germline ends. The CDR3 protein is CASRGSGNTIYF. The CDR3 bases are TGTGCCAGTAGAGGTTCTGGAAACACCATATATTTT.

The chain joins TRBV28 to TRBJ1-6; a possible D gene is TRBD1 (5 bases). The V gene's germline CDR1 is MDHEN and CDR2 SYDVKM. This CDR3 comprises 12 residues. Trimming pared 8 bases from V and 7 bases from J, leaving 9 bases between. The CDR3 DNA sequence: TGTGCCAGCCGGGACGGAAATTCACCCCTCCACTTT. It is translated as CASRDGNSPLHF.

The V and J genes are TRBV7-9 and TRBJ2-3, with 8 bases fitting TRBD1. J was trimmed by 1 base and V by 5 bases; bases with no gene match: 5. The CDR3 is 15 amino acids. The germline V gene has CDR1 SEHNR and CDR2 FQNEAQ (reference sequence). CDR3 in DNA: TGTGCCAGCAGCCCCGGGACAGGCCGCACAGATACGCAGTATTTT. It is translated as CASSPGTGRTDTQYF.

The V gene is TRBV7-2, the J gene TRBJ1-5; 7 bases map to TRBD1. Germline CDR1 SGHTA, CDR2 FQGNSA. This CDR3 has 14 residues. The ends lost 3 bases at V and 9 bases at J; junction bases unmatched: 8. CDR3 protein: CASSFGTEMGPQHF. The CDR3 coding sequence is TGTGCCAGCAGCTTTGGGACAGAGATGGGGCCCCAGCATTTT. The full variable domain, its missing parts supplied by reference TRBV7-2 and TRBJ1-5, is GAGVSQSPSNKVTEKGKDVELRCDPISGHTALYWYRQSLGQGLEFLIYFQGNSAPDKSGLPSDRFSAERTGGSVSTLTIQRTQQEDSAVYLCASSFGTEMGPQHFGDGTRLSIL.

This sequence joins TRBV7-9 and TRBJ1-1; no clear D gene. This CDR3 comprises 14 residues. Germline V lookup: CDR1 SEHNR, CDR2 FQNEAQ (reference sequence). Trimming took 5 bases from V and 4 from J, leaving 14 bases between them. CDR3 DNA sequence: TGTGCCAGCAGCCCGGACGGATTTAGCACTGAAGCTTTCTTT. Its protein is CASSPDGFSTEAFF.

J is TRBJ2-3 and V is TRBV9, with D possibly being TRBD2 (5 bases). V shed 0 bases and J shed 0 bases, with 11 bases lying between them. The length of the CDR3 is 16 residues. Germline CDR1 SGDLS, CDR2 YYNGEE. The CDR3: CASSVGVRTSTDTQYF. The CDR3 nucleotides are TGTGCCAGCAGCGTAGGGGTCAGGACTAGCACAGATACGCAGTATTTT.

The chain recombines TRBV13 with TRBJ1-5; D is possibly TRBD1 (6 bases). V was trimmed by 0 bases and J by 6 bases, leaving 18 bases between them. The germline gives CDR1 PRHDT, CDR2 FYEKMQ (reference sequence). The CDR3 contains 17 residues. CDR3 protein: CASSLGLGAPSSQPQHF. In nucleotides, the CDR3 is TGTGCCAGCAGCTTAGGTCTGGGGGCCCCCTCTAGTCAGCCCCAGCATTTT.

J is TRBJ1-2 and V is TRBV28, with D possibly matching TRBD1 (6 bases). The CDR3 covers 13 residues. V lost 5 bases and J 6 bases, leaving 13 bases between the germline ends. Germline V CDR1 and CDR2: MDHEN, SYDVKM. In nucleotides, the CDR3 is TGTGCCAGCAGTGTCACAGGGAACCATGGCTACACCTTC. Its protein product is CASSVTGNHGYTF.

This rearrangement joins TRBV4-3 to TRBJ1-5, with D unclear. The V and J ends lost 0 bases and 3 bases respectively, with 9 bases between them. This CDR3 spans 15 amino acids. Germline V gives CDR1 LGHNA, CDR2 YSLEER. The chain's CDR3 is CASSQDHGPNQPQHF. The CDR3 bases are TGCGCCAGCAGCCAAGACCACGGACCCAATCAGCCCCAGCATTTT.

The rearrangement uses TRBV9 and TRBJ2-2; D is unclear. The CDR3 has 12 residues. In germline, CDR1 is SGDLS, CDR2 YYNGEE. The V end was cut by 4 bases, the J end by 4 bases, with 5 bases between. The CDR3 region has the DNA TGTGCCAGCAGCTCACCCACCGGGGAGCTGTTTTTT. Amino acid sequence: CASSSPTGELFF.

V gene TRBV10-3 combines with J gene TRBJ1-2, with a possible D match to TRBD1 (5 bases). V was cut by 5 bases and J by 3 bases, with 16 bases left in between. This CDR3 region has 15 residues. Germline loops: CDR1 ENHRY, CDR2 SYGVKD. The CDR3 coding sequence is TGTGCCATCAGTATTGAATTTGGACATGACTATGGCTACACCTTC. Its translation is CAISIEFGHDYGYTF.